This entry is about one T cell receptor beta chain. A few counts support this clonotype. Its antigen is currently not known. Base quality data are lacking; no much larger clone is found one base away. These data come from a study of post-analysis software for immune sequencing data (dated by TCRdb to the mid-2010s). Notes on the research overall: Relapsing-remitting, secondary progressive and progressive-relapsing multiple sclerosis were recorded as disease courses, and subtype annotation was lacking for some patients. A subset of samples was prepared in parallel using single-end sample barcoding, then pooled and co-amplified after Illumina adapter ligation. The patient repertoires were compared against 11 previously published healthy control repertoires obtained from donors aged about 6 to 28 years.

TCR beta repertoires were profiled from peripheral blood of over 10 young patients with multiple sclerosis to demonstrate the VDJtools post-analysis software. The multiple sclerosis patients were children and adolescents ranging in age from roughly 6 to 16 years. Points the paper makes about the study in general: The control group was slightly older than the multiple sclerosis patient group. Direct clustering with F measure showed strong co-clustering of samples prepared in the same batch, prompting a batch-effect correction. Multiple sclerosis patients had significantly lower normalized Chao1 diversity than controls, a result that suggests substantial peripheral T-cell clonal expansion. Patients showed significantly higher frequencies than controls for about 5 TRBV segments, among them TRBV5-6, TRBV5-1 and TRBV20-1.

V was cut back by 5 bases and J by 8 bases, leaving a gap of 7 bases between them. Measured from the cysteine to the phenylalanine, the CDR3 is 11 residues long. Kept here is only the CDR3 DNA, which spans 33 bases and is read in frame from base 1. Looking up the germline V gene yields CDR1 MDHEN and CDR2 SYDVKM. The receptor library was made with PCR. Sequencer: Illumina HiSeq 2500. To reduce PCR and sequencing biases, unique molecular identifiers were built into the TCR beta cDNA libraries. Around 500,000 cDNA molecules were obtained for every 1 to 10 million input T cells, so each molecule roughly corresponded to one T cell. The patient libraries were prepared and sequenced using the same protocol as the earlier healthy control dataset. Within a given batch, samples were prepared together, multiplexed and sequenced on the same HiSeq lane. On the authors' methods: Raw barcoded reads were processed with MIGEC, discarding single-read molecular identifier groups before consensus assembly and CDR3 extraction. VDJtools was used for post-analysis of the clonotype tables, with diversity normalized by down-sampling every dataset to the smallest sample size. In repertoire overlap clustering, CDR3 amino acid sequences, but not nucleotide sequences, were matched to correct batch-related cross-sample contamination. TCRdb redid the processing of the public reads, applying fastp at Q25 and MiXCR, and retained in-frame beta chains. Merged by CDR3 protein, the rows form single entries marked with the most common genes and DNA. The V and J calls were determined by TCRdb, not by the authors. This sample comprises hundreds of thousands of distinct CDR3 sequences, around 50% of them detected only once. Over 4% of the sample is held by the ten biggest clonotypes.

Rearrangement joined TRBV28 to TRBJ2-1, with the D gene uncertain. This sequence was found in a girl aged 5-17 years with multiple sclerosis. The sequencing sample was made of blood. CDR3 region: CASSRVHEQFF. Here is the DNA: TGTGCCAGCAGTCGCGTCCATGAGCAGTTCTTC.